These 28 T cell receptor beta chains came from one sample sequenced in a study of OX40 agonist ivuxolimab in advanced cancers. Produced via immunoSEQ multiplex PCR; TCRdb's table is partial and in-frame only. The sample contains about 35,000 clones, around 85% of which appear only once. The input for sequencing was CD4+ or CD8+ T cells sorted from blood, taken in a trial of the OX40 agonist ivuxolimab. The source of these receptors is an adult with an advanced solid tumor such as melanoma, head and neck, liver or kidney cancer.

The chain carries TRBV23-1 and TRBJ2-7; possible D gene TRBD2, 5 bases. TRBV23-1 is recorded as an ORF, its role being uncertain. This CDR3 spans 14 amino acids. V was clipped by 4 bases and J by 2 bases, with 12 bases between them. The CDR3 here is CASSLTGIPYEQYF. The CDR3, as DNA: TGCGCCAGCAGTCTTACGGGGATCCCCTACGAGCAGTACTTC.

The CDR3 reads CASMGLTEAFF. CDR3 nucleotides: TGTGCCAGCATGGGACTCACTGAAGCTTTCTTT. The gene calls are TRBV2 and TRBJ1-1; perhaps TRBD1 as D (5 bases). This CDR3 contains 11 residues. Trimming stripped 7 bases from V and 4 bases from J, with 7 bases between. The germline V gene encodes CDR1 SNHLY and CDR2 FYNNEI. Together with reference TRBV2 and TRBJ1-1, the CDR3 gives the full variable domain: EPEVTQTPSHQVTQMGQEVILRCVPISNHLYFYWYRQILGQKVEFLVSFYNNEISEKSEIFDDQFSVERPDGSNFTLKIRSTKLEDSAMYFCASMGLTEAFFGQGTRLTVV.

The J gene is TRBJ2-7, the V gene TRBV29-1; 12 bases fit TRBD1. The germline V gene has CDR1 SQVTM and CDR2 ANQGSEA. The CDR3 runs 13 residues. Unmatched junction bases numbered 5, after V lost 5 bases and J lost 6 bases. CDR3 protein: CSVLRDRGLEQYF. CDR3 coding DNA: TGCAGCGTTTTAAGGGACAGGGGGCTCGAGCAGTACTTC.

J is TRBJ1-2 and V is TRBV5-8; perhaps TRBD1 as D (5 bases). The CDR3 loop spans 20 amino acids. V was pared by 8 bases and J by 4 bases, with 36 bases between. Germline V gene sequence: CDR1 SGHTS, CDR2 YDEGEE. The CDR3 nucleotides are TGTGCCAGGACAAACCCGCGGGGCCGCTCCGCCGGGACCGAGAGCTATGGCTACACCTTC. Its protein product is CARTNPRGRSAGTESYGYTF.

This rearrangement joins TRBV5-1 to TRBJ2-5; no reliable D call. Germline V lookup: CDR1 SGHRS, CDR2 YFSETQ. V was trimmed by 4 bases and J by 1 base, leaving 2 bases between them. CDR3 length: 11 amino acids. CDR3 region: CASSIQETQYF. DNA of the CDR3: TGCGCCAGCAGCATCCAAGAGACCCAGTACTTC.

J is TRBJ2-5 and V is TRBV5-1, with D tentatively TRBD1 or TRBD2 (5 bases each). V lost 1 base and J lost 0, with 13 bases in between. The CDR3 is 16 residues long. The V gene's germline CDR1 is SGHRS and CDR2 YFSETQ. The CDR3 DNA reads TGCGCCAGCAGCTTGAGGGGACGCGGGTACCAAGAGACCCAGTACTTC. It specifies CASSLRGRGYQETQYF. Supplemented by reference TRBV5-1 and TRBJ2-5, the full variable domain reads KAGVTQTPRYLIKTRGQQVTLSCSPISGHRSVSWYQQTPGQGLQFLFEYFSETQRNKGNFPGRFSGRQFSNSRSEMNVSTLELGDSALYLCASSLRGRGYQETQYFGPGTRLLVL.

The chain is built from TRBV18 and TRBJ1-2; D possibly corresponds to TRBD1 (5 bases). In germline, CDR1 is KGHSH, CDR2 LQKENI. Trimming removed 3 bases from V and 11 bases from J, with 19 bases in between. The length of the CDR3 is 14 residues. CDR3 amino acids: CASSPQMGRAPYTF. Written as DNA, the CDR3 is TGTGCCAGCTCACCGCAAATGGGACGGGCACCTTACACCTTC.

This rearrangement joins TRBV2 to TRBJ2-7; D call uncertain. CDR3 length: 15 residues. Germline CDR1 reads SNHLY; CDR2 reads FYNNEI. Trimming left V 0 bases short and J 3 bases short, with 12 bases between. This chain's CDR3 is CASSEAGTLSYEQYF. The CDR3 coding sequence is TGTGCCAGCAGTGAAGCCGGAACTCTTAGCTACGAGCAGTACTTC.

The V gene is TRBV5-8, the J gene TRBJ2-1; tentatively, D is TRBD1 (6 bases). The V and J ends lost 7 bases and 6 bases respectively, with 17 bases between them. This CDR3 spans 14 amino acids. Germline assignment: CDR1 SGHTS and CDR2 YDEGEE. CDR3 coding DNA: TGTGCCAGCTTACTGGACAGAGCCTCCAATGAGCAGTTCTTC. Translated: CASLLDRASNEQFF.

V usage is TRBV2 and J usage is TRBJ1-1, with D perhaps matching TRBD1 (6 bases). The CDR3 has 15 amino acids. Germline CDR1 and CDR2: SNHLY and FYNNEI. The ends were cut back, 2 bases at V and 6 bases at J, with 16 bases in the middle. The CDR3 bases are TGTGCCAGCAGTGAACTAGCAGTGGGGGCGGCTGAAGCTTTCTTT. Translated: CASSELAVGAAEAFF. Full variable domain (remainder filled in from reference TRBV2 and TRBJ1-1): EPEVTQTPSHQVTQMGQEVILRCVPISNHLYFYWYRQILGQKVEFLVSFYNNEISEKSEIFDDQFSVERPDGSNFTLKIRSTKLEDSAMYFCASSELAVGAAEAFFGQGTRLTVV.

The chain uses TRBV4-1 and TRBJ1-4; D gene ambiguous. Trimming pared 4 bases from V and 8 bases from J, leaving 17 bases between. CDR1 and CDR2 from the germline V gene are MGHRA and YSYEKL. This CDR3 is 15 amino acids long. CDR3 sequence: CASSPGLPLKEKLFF. The CDR3, as DNA: TGCGCCAGCAGCCCCGGACTTCCCCTCAAGGAAAAACTGTTTTTT.

This clone has a handful of counts. V usage is TRBV15 and J usage is TRBJ1-6, with D hard to call. V was trimmed by 0 bases and J by 7 bases, leaving 13 bases between them. Looked up from germline, CDR1 is LNHNV and CDR2 is YYDKDF (reference sequence). This CDR3 spans 16 amino acids. The CDR3 is CATSRDLPDRNSPLHF. Here the CDR3 DNA reads TGTGCCACCAGCAGAGATCTCCCTGATAGGAATTCACCCCTCCACTTT.

This clone was recorded only once. This sequence joins TRBV9 and TRBJ2-3; D gene uncertain. From germline, CDR1 is SGDLS and CDR2 YYNGEE. Between the trimmed V and J ends, which lost 0 bases and 0 bases, there was a span of 5 bases. This CDR3 has 14 residues. Written as DNA, the CDR3 is TGTGCCAGCAGCGTAGGTAGGAGCACAGATACGCAGTATTTT. Its protein product is CASSVGRSTDTQYF.

The chain uses TRBV19 and TRBJ2-7, with D perhaps matching TRBD2 (7 bases). Trimming removed 5 bases at V and 1 base at J, with 18 bases between. The length of the CDR3 is 16 residues. Germline CDR1 LNHDA, CDR2 SQIVND (reference sequence). The CDR3 here is CASSERGGAASYEQYF. CDR3 sequence (DNA): TGTGCCAGTAGTGAACGAGGGGGGGCTGCATCCTACGAGCAGTACTTC.

The J gene is TRBJ2-3, the V gene TRBV10-3, with 11 bases that match TRBD1. In germline, CDR1 is ENHRY, CDR2 SYGVKD. V lost 7 bases and J lost 5; bases outside the gene matches: 8. The CDR3 totals 15 residues. The CDR3 region is CAITLGTGGKDTQYF. Written as DNA, the CDR3 is TGTGCCATCACTCTCGGGACAGGGGGTAAAGATACGCAGTATTTT.

The chain joins TRBV7-8 to TRBJ2-3, with TRBD2 matching over 9 bases. The V segment lost 2 bases and the J segment 5 bases; nucleotides outside the gene matches: 5. Germline loops: CDR1 SGHVS, CDR2 FQNEAQ. This CDR3 region has 15 residues. The CDR3 reads CASSLSGRLGDTQYF. The CDR3 bases are TGTGCCAGCAGCTTAAGCGGGAGGTTGGGAGATACGCAGTATTTT. The full variable domain, its missing parts supplied by reference TRBV7-8 and TRBJ2-3, is GAGVSQSPRYKVAKRGQDVALRCDPISGHVSLFWYQQALGQGPEFLTYFQNEAQLDKSGLPSDRFFAERPEGSVSTLKIQRTQQEDSAVYLCASSLSGRLGDTQYFGPGTRLTVL.

A few counts support this clone. V gene TRBV14 combines with J gene TRBJ2-7; possible D gene TRBD2, 6 bases. The CDR3 consists of 14 residues. Per the germline V gene, CDR1 is SGHDN and CDR2 is FVKESK. V dropped 2 bases and J dropped 3 bases, with 11 bases sitting between them. Here the CDR3 reads CASSQWDGGYEQYF. The DNA for the CDR3 is TGTGCCAGCAGCCAATGGGACGGGGGCTACGAGCAGTACTTC.

This sequence joins TRBV5-4 and TRBJ2-7; D remains unclear. V was pared by 1 base and J by 2 bases, with 10 bases between. The germline V gene has CDR1 SGHNT and CDR2 YYREEE (reference sequence). The CDR3 spans 14 residues. As DNA, the CDR3 is TGTGCCAGCAGCTTGTACAGCCGCACCTACGAGCAGTACTTC. Amino acids: CASSLYSRTYEQYF.

This clone was recorded a few times. This chain uses TRBV20-1 with TRBJ1-5, with D tentatively TRBD1 (6 bases). In germline, CDR1 is DFQATT, CDR2 SNEGSKA (reference sequence). Trimming left V 6 bases short and J 7 bases short, with 10 bases between. CDR3 length: 11 amino acids. The CDR3 region has the DNA TGCAGTGCAAAGGACAGCCAGCCCCAGCATTTT. This sequence encodes CSAKDSQPQHF.

The chain couples TRBV5-6 to TRBJ2-5; 8 bases are a match to TRBD1. The CDR3 runs 15 residues. Germline V gene sequence: CDR1 SGHDT, CDR2 YYEEEE. V shed 4 bases and J 2 bases; nucleotides not matched to a gene: 7. In nucleotides, the CDR3 is TGTGCCAGCAGCACAGCCGGGACAGGACAAGAGACCCAGTACTTC. It encodes CASSTAGTGQETQYF.

The rearrangement links TRBV30 to TRBJ2-7; D is unresolved. Per germline, CDR1 GTSNPN and CDR2 SVGIG (reference sequence). V was pared by 3 bases and J by 3 bases, with 18 bases between. The CDR3 length is 15 residues. CDR3 nucleotide sequence: TGTGCCTGGAGATCTCGTCCGAACGCTTTCTACGAGCAGTACTTC. This translates into CAWRSRPNAFYEQYF. Full variable domain (rest looked up from reference TRBV30 and TRBJ2-7): SQTIHQWPATLVQPVGSPLSLECTVEGTSNPNLYWYRQAAGRGLQLLFYSVGIGQISSEVPQNLSASRPQDRQFILSSKKLLLSDSGFYLCAWRSRPNAFYEQYFGPGTRLTVT.

This clone showed up just a few times. The CDR3 DNA is TGTGCCTGCCCCCCGGGAGGCCCGCAGAATGAAAAACTGTTTTTT. Its protein product is CACPPGGPQNEKLFF. J is TRBJ1-4 and V is TRBV30; D gene ambiguous. This CDR3 is built from 15 residues. V lost 6 bases and J lost 5, with 19 bases in between. Germline V lookup: CDR1 GTSNPN, CDR2 SVGIG (reference sequence).

J is TRBJ2-3 and V is TRBV28; D is perhaps TRBD2 (6 bases). The CDR3 has 13 amino acids. Trimming removed 3 bases at V and 10 bases at J, with 14 bases between. Germline V gene lookup returns CDR1 MDHEN and CDR2 SYDVKM. CDR3 region: CASSFRASESQYF. The CDR3 nucleotides are TGTGCCAGCAGTTTTAGGGCTAGCGAATCGCAGTATTTT.

This chain joins TRBV2 and TRBJ2-5; perhaps TRBD1 as D (6 bases). The ends were cut back, 6 bases at V and 2 bases at J, with 13 bases in the middle. The CDR3 length is 14 residues. CDR1 is SNHLY, CDR2 FYNNEI, per germline. This CDR3 is CASSWGQLQETQYF. As DNA, the CDR3 is TGTGCCAGCAGCTGGGGACAATTACAAGAGACCCAGTACTTC.

The chain carries TRBV29-1 and TRBJ2-7, with TRBD1 matching over 7 bases. The CDR3 consists of 15 residues. Trimming cost V 6 bases and J 5 bases; bases outside gene matches: 16. The germline CDR1 and CDR2 sequences are SQVTM and ANQGSEA. Here the CDR3 DNA reads TGCAGCGTGGGTCGAGACAGGGTCTCTCCGAACGAGCAGTACTTC. The encoded protein is CSVGRDRVSPNEQYF.

This chain connects TRBV7-3 to TRBJ2-5, with TRBD2 identical over 11 bases. This CDR3 contains 15 residues. Germline V gene data show CDR1 as SGHTA and CDR2 as FQGTGA. After removal of 5 bases from V and 6 bases from J, the junction contained 8 bases not matched to a gene. The CDR3 DNA sequence: TGTGCCAGCAGCCCCGCCGGGACTAGCGGTCAGACCCAGTACTTC. The encoded protein is CASSPAGTSGQTQYF.

V is TRBV7-8 and J is TRBJ1-1; 9 bases agree with TRBD1. In germline, CDR1 is SGHVS, CDR2 FQNEAQ. V was pared by 5 bases and J by 1 base, with 8 bases of the junction left unmatched. The CDR3 is 16 residues long. The CDR3 loop is CASSLPPGQGNTEAFF. The DNA of the CDR3 is TGTGCCAGCAGCCTACCCCCGGGACAGGGGAACACTGAAGCTTTCTTT.

The chain employs TRBV5-1 and TRBJ2-5, with 10 bases fitting TRBD2. Gene TRBJ2-7 matches the end of the DNA better, so the J call may be wrong. Germline CDR1 is SGHRS and CDR2 is YFSETQ. The length of the CDR3 is 15 residues. CDR3 loop: CASSLYKREGDEQYF. The CDR3 DNA follows: TGCGCCAGCAGCTTGTATAAGCGGGAGGGGGACGAGCAGTACTTC.